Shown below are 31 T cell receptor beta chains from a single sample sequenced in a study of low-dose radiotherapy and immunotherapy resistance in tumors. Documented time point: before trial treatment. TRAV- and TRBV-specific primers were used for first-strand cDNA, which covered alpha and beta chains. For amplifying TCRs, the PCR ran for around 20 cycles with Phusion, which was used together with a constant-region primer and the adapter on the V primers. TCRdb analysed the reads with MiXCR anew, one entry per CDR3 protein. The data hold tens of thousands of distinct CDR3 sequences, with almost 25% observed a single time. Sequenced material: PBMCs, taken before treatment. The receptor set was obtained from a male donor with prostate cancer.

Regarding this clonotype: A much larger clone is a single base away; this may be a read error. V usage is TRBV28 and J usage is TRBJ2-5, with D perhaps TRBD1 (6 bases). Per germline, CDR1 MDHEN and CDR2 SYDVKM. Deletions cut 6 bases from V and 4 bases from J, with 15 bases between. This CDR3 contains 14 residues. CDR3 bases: TGTGCCAGCAGCGTCAGGGGCATCTTAGAGACCCAGTACTTC. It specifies CASSVRGILETQYF. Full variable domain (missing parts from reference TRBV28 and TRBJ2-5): DVKVTQSSRYLVKRTGEKVFLECVQDMDHENMFWYRQDPGLGLRLIYFSYDVKMKEKGDIPEGYSVSREKKERFSLILESASTNQTSMYLCASSVRGILETQYFGPGTRLLVL.

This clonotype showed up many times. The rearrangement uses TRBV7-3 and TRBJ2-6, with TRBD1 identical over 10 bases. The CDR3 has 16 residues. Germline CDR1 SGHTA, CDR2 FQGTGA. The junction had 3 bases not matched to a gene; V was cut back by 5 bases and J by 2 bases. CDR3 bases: TGTGCCAGCAGCGGAGGACAGGGGGCTGGGGCCAACGTCCTGACTTTC. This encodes CASSGGQGAGANVLTF.

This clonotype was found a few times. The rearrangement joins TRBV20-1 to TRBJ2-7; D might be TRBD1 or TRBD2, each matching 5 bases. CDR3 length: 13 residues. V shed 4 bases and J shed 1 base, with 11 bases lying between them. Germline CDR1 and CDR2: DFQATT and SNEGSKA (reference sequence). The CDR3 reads CSAIGTKSYEQYF. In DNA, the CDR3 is TGCAGTGCTATAGGGACCAAGTCCTACGAGCAGTACTTC.

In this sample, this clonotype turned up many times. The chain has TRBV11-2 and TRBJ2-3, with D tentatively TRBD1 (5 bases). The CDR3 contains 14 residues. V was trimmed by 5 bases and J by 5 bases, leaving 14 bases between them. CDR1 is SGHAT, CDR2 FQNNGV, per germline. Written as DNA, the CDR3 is TGTGCCAGCAGCACATACTGGGGCCGAGATACGCAGTATTTT. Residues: CASSTYWGRDTQYF.

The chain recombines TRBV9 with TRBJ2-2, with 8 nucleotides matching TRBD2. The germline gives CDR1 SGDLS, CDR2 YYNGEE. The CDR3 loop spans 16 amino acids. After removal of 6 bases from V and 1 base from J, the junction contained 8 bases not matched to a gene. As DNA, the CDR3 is TGTGCCAGCACGGGACCGGGAGGGGGGAACACCGGGGAGCTGTTTTTT. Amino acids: CASTGPGGGNTGELFF.

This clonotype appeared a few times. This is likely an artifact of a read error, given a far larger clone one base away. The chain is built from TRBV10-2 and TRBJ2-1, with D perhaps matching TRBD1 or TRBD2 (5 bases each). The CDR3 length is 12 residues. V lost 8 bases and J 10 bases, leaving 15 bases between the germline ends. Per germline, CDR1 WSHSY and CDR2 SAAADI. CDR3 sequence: CASRRQGGEQFF. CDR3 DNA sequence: TGCGCCAGCCGGAGGCAGGGCGGCGAGCAGTTCTTC.

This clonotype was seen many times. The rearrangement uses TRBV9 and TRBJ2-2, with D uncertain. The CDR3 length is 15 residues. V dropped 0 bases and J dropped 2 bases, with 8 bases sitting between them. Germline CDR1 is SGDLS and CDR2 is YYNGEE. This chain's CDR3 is CASSVGNLNTGELFF. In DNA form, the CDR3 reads TGTGCCAGCAGCGTAGGAAACTTAAACACCGGGGAGCTGTTTTTT.

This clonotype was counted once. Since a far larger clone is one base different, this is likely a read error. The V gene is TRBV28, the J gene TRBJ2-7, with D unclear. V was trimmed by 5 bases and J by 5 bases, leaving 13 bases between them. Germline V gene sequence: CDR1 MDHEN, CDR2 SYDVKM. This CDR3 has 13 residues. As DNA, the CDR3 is TGTGCCAGCAGTAAAGTCGGGCCCCACGAGCAGTACTTC. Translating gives CASSKVGPHEQYF. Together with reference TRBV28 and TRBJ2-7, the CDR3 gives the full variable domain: DVKVTQSSRYLVKRTGEKVFLECVQDMDHENMFWYRQDPGLGLRLIYFSYDVKMKEKGDIPEGYSVSREKKERFSLILESASTNQTSMYLCASSKVGPHEQYFGPGTRLTVT.

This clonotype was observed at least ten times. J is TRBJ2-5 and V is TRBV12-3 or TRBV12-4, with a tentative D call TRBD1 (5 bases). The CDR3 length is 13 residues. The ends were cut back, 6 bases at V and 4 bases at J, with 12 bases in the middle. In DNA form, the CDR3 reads TGTGCCAGCAGCAAGGTTAGGGGAGAGACCCAGTACTTC. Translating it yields CASSKVRGETQYF.

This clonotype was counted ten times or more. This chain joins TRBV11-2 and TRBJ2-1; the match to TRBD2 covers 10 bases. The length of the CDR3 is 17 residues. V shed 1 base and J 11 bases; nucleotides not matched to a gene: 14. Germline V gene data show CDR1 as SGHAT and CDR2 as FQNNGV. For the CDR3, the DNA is TGTGCCAGCAGCTTAGGCGGGGCTAGCGGGGGTATCGGGAAGCAGTTCTTC. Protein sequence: CASSLGGASGGIGKQFF.

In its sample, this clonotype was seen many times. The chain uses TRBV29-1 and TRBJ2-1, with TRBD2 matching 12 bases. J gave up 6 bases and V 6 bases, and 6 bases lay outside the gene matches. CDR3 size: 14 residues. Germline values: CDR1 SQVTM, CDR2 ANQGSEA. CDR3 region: CSVVGLAGRNEQFF. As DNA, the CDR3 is TGCAGCGTGGTGGGACTAGCGGGCCGCAATGAGCAGTTCTTC.

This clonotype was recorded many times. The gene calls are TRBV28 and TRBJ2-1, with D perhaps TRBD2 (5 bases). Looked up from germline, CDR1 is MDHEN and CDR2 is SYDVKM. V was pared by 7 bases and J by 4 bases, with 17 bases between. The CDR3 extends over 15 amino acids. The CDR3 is CASMPAAPGYNEQFF. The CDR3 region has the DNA TGTGCCAGCATGCCGGCCGCGCCGGGGTACAATGAGCAGTTCTTC.

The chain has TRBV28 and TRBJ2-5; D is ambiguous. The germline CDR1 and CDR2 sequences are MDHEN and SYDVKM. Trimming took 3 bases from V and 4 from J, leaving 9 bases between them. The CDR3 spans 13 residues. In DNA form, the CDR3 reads TGTGCCAGCAGTTTCAGTCCTGCAGAGACCCAGTACTTC. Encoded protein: CASSFSPAETQYF. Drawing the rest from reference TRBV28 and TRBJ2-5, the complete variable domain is DVKVTQSSRYLVKRTGEKVFLECVQDMDHENMFWYRQDPGLGLRLIYFSYDVKMKEKGDIPEGYSVSREKKERFSLILESASTNQTSMYLCASSFSPAETQYFGPGTRLLVL.

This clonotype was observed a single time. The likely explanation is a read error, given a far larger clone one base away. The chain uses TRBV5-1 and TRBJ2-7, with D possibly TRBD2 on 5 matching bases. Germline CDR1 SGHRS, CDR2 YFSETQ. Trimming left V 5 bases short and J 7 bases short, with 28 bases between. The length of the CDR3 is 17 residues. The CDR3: CASRLAPTGSSYNEQYF. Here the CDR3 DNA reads TGCGCCAGCAGGCTGGCCCCAACTGGGAGCTCCTACAATGAGCAGTACTTC.

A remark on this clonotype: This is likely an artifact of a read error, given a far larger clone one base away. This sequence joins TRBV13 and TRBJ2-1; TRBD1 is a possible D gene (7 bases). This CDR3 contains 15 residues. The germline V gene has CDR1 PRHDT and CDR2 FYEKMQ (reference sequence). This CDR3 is CASRSRTGLNNERFF. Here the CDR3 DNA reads TGTGCCAGCAGGTCGCGGACAGGACTAAACAATGAGCGGTTCTTC.

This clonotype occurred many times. CDR3 coding DNA: TGCGCCAGCAGACCTCAGCTAAGCACAGATACGCAGTATTTT. This codes for CASRPQLSTDTQYF. V and J are TRBV5-1 and TRBJ2-3; D gene unclear. CDR1 SGHRS and CDR2 YFSETQ come from the germline V gene. The CDR3 runs 14 residues. V was clipped by 5 bases and J by 0 bases, with 10 bases between them.

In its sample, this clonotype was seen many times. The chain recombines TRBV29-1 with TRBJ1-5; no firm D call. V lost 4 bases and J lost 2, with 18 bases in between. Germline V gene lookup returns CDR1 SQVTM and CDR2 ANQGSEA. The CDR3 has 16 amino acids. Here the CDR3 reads CSVAMSPNSGNQPQHF. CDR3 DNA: TGCAGCGTTGCAATGAGCCCAAACTCTGGCAATCAGCCCCAGCATTTT. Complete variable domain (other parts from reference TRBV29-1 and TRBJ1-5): SAVISQKPSRDICQRGTSLTIQCQVDSQVTMMFWYRQQPGQSLTLIATANQGSEATYESGFVIDKFPISRPNLTFSTLTVSNMSPEDSSIYLCSVAMSPNSGNQPQHFGDGTRLSIL.

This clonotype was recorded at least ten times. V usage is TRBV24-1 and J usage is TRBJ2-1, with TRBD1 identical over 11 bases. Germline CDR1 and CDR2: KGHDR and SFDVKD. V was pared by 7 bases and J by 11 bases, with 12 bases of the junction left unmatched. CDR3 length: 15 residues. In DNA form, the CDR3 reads TGTGCCACCAGCGAAACAACCGGGACAGGGGGGAAGCAGTTCTTC. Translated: CATSETTGTGGKQFF.

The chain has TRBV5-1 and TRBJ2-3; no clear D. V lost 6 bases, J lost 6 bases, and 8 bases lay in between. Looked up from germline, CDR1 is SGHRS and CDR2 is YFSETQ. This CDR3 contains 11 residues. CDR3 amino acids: CASINGDTQYF. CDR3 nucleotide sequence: TGCGCCAGCATAAACGGGGATACGCAGTATTTT.

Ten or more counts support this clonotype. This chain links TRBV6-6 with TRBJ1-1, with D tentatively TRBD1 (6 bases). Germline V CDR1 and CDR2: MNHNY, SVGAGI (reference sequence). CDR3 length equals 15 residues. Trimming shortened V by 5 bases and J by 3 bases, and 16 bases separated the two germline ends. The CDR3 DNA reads TGTGCCAGCAGTGACCCACAGGGTAAGGACACTGAAGCTTTCTTT. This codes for CASSDPQGKDTEAFF.

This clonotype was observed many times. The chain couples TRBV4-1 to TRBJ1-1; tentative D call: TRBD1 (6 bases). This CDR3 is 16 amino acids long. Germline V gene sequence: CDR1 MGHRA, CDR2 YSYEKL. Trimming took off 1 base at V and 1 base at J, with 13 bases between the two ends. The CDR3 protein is CASSQGAGAKNTEAFF. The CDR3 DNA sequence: TGCGCCAGCAGCCAAGGTGCGGGGGCAAAGAACACTGAAGCTTTCTTT.

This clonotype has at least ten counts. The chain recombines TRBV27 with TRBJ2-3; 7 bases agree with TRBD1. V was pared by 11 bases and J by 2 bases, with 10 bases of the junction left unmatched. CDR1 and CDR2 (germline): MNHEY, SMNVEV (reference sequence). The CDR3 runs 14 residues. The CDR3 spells CAGPGQELTDTQYF. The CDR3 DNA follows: TGTGCCGGGCCAGGACAGGAACTCACAGATACGCAGTATTTT.

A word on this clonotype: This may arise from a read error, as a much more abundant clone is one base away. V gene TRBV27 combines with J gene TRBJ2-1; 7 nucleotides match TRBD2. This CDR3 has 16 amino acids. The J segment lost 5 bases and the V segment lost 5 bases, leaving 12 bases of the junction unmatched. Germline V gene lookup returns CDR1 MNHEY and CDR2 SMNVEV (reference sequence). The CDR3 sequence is CASSLLAVGVDNEQFF. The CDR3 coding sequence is TGTGCCAGCAGTCTTCTAGCGGTCGGGGTGGACAATGAGCAGTTCTTC.

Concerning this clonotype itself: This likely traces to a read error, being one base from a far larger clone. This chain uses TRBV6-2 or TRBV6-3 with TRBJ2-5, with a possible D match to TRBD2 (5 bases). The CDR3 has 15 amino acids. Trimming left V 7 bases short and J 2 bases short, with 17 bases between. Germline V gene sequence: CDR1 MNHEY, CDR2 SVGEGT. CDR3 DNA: TGTGCCAGCAACCCAGGAGGCCTGGGTCAAGAGACCCAGTACTTC. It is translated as CASNPGGLGQETQYF.

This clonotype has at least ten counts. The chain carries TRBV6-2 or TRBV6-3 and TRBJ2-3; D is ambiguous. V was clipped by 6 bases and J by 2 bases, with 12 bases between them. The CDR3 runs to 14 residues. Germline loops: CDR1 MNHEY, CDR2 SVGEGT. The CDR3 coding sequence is TGTGCCAGCAGCGACTCGGCCGACACAGATACGCAGTATTTT. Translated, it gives CASSDSADTDTQYF.

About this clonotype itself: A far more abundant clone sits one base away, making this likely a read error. CDR3 sequence reads: CASSYKEYGAAEAFF. CDR3 bases: TGTGCCAGCAGTTACAAGGAGTACGGAGCCGCTGAAGCTTTCTTT. This chain joins TRBV6-1 and TRBJ1-1; D is unclear. With 5 bases removed from V and 6 bases from J, the gap between germline ends came to 19 bases. The CDR3 runs to 15 residues. Germline CDR1 is MNHNS and CDR2 is SASEGT.

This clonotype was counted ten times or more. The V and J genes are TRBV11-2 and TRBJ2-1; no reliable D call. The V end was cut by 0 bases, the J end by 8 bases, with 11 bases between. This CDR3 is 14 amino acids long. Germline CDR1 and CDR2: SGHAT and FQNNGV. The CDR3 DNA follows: TGTGCCAGCAGCTTAGATCTTACAGCCCATGAGCAGTTCTTC. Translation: CASSLDLTAHEQFF. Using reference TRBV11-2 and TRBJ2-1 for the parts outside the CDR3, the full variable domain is EAGVAQSPRYKIIEKRQSVAFWCNPISGHATLYWYQQILGQGPKLLIQFQNNGVVDDSQLPKDRFSAERLKGVDSTLKIQPAKLEDSAVYLCASSLDLTAHEQFFGPGTRLTVL.

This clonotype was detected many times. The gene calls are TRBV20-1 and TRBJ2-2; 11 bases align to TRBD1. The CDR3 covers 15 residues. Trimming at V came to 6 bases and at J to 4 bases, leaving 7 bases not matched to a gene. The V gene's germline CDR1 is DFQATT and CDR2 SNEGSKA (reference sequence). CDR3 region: CSAPGTGGITGELFF. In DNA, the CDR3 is TGCAGTGCGCCGGGGACAGGGGGTATCACCGGGGAGCTGTTTTTT.

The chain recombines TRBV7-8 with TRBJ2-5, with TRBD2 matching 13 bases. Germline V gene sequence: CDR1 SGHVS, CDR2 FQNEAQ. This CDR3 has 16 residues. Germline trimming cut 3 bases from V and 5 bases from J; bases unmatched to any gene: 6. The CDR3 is CASSFTSGGGLETQYF. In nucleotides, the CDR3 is TGTGCCAGCAGCTTTACTAGCGGGGGGGGGTTGGAGACCCAGTACTTC.

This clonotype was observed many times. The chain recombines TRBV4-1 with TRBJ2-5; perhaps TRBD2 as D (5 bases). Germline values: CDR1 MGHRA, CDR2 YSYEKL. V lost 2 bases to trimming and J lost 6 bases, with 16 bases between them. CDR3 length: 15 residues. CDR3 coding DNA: TGCGCCAGCAGCCAAAAGGACTCCCGTCTTAAGACCCAGTACTTC. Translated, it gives CASSQKDSRLKTQYF.

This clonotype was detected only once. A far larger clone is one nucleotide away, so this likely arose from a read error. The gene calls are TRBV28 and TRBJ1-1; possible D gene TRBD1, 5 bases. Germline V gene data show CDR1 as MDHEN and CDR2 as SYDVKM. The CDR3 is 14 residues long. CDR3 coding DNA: TGTGTCAGCAGTCCCGATTGGGGCGGCACTGAAGCTTTCTTT. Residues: CVSSPDWGGTEAFF. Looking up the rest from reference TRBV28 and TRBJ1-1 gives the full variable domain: DVKVTQSSRYLVKRTGEKVFLECVQDMDHENMFWYRQDPGLGLRLIYFSYDVKMKEKGDIPEGYSVSREKKERFSLILESASTNQTSMYLCVSSPDWGGTEAFFGQGTRLTVV.